What follows are 32 T cell receptor beta chains derived from one specimen sequenced in a study of cytomegalovirus exposure and HLA in healthy donors. Researchers ran the PCR with 60 Vbeta and 13 Jbeta primers. Measured with immunoSEQ multiplex PCR; TCRdb has only the in-frame clones, and not every one. Found here are about 160,000 clones, around 80% of them singletons; the top ten hold about 2.2%. The specimen was PBMCs. These receptors came from a man in his forties or fifties in good health and CMV-seronegative.

V gene TRBV7-9 combines with J gene TRBJ2-7; D not resolved. The germline V and J ends were trimmed by 5 bases and 3 bases, with 8 bases remaining between them. The CDR3 totals 12 residues. Germline assignment: CDR1 SEHNR and CDR2 FQNEAQ (reference sequence). The CDR3 sequence: CASSPDNYEQYF. CDR3 coding DNA: TGTGCCAGCAGCCCTGACAACTACGAGCAGTACTTC. The variable domain in full, with the rest retrieved from reference TRBV7-9 and TRBJ2-7, is DTGVSQNPRHKITKRGQNVTFRCDPISEHNRLYWYRQTLGQGPEFLTYFQNEAQLEKSRLLSDRFSAERPKGSFSTLEIQRTEQGDSAMYLCASSPDNYEQYFGPGTRLTVT.

V gene TRBV9 combines with J gene TRBJ2-3; D might be TRBD2 (6 bases). The V end lost 2 bases, the J end lost 3 bases, and 13 bases lay between the germline ends. The length of the CDR3 is 15 residues. Germline V gene sequence: CDR1 SGDLS, CDR2 YYNGEE. CDR3 nucleotides: TGTGCCAGCAGCGTCCGGCCCCGGGGGACAGATACGCAGTATTTT. This sequence encodes CASSVRPRGTDTQYF.

The CDR3 nucleotides are TGTGCCAGTTCATATGCCCAGTACCAAGAGACCCAGTACTTC. Translated, it gives CASSYAQYQETQYF. The genes are TRBV25-1 and TRBJ2-5; no firm D call. The germline V gene encodes CDR1 MGHDK and CDR2 SYGVNS. Trimming shortened V by 9 bases and J by 0 bases, and 14 bases separated the two germline ends. The CDR3 sequence is 14 residues long. Filled out from reference TRBV25-1 and TRBJ2-5, the complete variable domain reads EADIYQTPRYLVIGTGKKITLECSQTMGHDKMYWYQQDPGMELHLIHYSYGVNSTEKGDLSSESTVSRIRTEHFPLTLESARPSHTSQYLCASSYAQYQETQYFGPGTRLLVL.

The rearrangement joins TRBV5-1 to TRBJ1-2, with 10 bases lining up with TRBD1. Per germline, CDR1 SGHRS and CDR2 YFSETQ. Trimming took 3 bases from V and 7 from J; bases not matched to a gene: 6. The CDR3 covers 14 residues. In DNA form, the CDR3 reads TGCGCCAGCAGCTCTCAGACAGGGGGCTCTGGCTACACCTTC. Amino acid sequence: CASSSQTGGSGYTF.

J is TRBJ2-1 and V is TRBV10-3; 12 nucleotides match TRBD2. Trimming took 5 bases from V and 6 from J; bases not matched to a gene: 5. The CDR3 is 15 residues long. The germline V gene has CDR1 ENHRY and CDR2 SYGVKD. CDR3: CAISKLAGGPNEQFF. As DNA, the CDR3 is TGTGCCATCAGTAAACTAGCGGGAGGCCCCAATGAGCAGTTCTTC.

A word on this clone: A read error may produce the germline difference seen at one junction end. The identical CDR3 is also encoded by other nucleotide sequences in the sample. The rearrangement uses TRBV7-7 and TRBJ2-1; TRBD2 is a possible D gene (5 bases). This CDR3 has 13 residues. Germline CDR1 is SSHAT and CDR2 is FNYEAQ (reference sequence). The CDR3 DNA reads as TGTGCTAGCAGCTCCGGGACCTACAATGAGCAGTTCTTC. The encoded protein is CASSSGTYNEQFF.

This chain joins TRBV5-1 and TRBJ2-1; 9 positions match TRBD2. J lost 6 bases, V lost 5 bases, and 9 bases had no gene match. CDR3 size: 15 residues. CDR1 and CDR2 from the germline V gene are SGHRS and YFSETQ. The DNA for the CDR3 is TGCGCCAGCAGGAGAACTCTAGCGGGGTCCAATGAGCAGTTCTTC. It translates to CASRRTLAGSNEQFF.

This rearrangement joins TRBV19 to TRBJ2-2, with 9 bases identical to TRBD1. The CDR3 runs 15 residues. CDR1 and CDR2 from the germline V gene are LNHDA and SQIVND (reference sequence). With V trimmed by 3 bases and J by 6 bases, 5 bases remained unmatched. The CDR3 nucleotides are TGTGCCAGTAGTATCCGACAGGGGGTGGCCGGGGAGCTGTTTTTT. Translated, it gives CASSIRQGVAGELFF.

The V and J genes are TRBV5-6 and TRBJ2-1; D gene ambiguous. The V gene's germline CDR1 is SGHDT and CDR2 YYEEEE. V was pared by 4 bases and J by 2 bases, with 16 bases between. This CDR3 has 16 residues. The CDR3 nucleotides are TGTGCCAGCAGCACGATTTACGCTGCGCCCTACAATGAGCAGTTCTTC. Residues: CASSTIYAAPYNEQFF.

V usage is TRBV5-5 and J usage is TRBJ1-2; tentatively, D is TRBD1 (5 bases). Trimming shortened V by 0 bases and J by 4 bases, and 10 bases separated the two germline ends. Germline V CDR1 and CDR2: SGHKS, YYEKEE (reference sequence). The CDR3 length is 14 residues. The CDR3 DNA is TGTGCCAGCAGCTTGGAAGGGGTTTCCTATGGCTACACCTTC. It specifies CASSLEGVSYGYTF.

In its sample, this clone was seen once. This chain connects TRBV19 to TRBJ2-7; TRBD2 might be the D (5 bases). The ends were cut back, 3 bases at V and 3 bases at J, with 9 bases in the middle. This CDR3 is 13 amino acids long. Germline assignment: CDR1 LNHDA and CDR2 SQIVND (reference sequence). The CDR3 nucleotides are TGTGCCAGTAGTATTGACGGGAACTACGAGCAGTACTTC. Translated: CASSIDGNYEQYF.

This rearrangement joins TRBV25-1 to TRBJ2-1; TRBD1 is a possible D gene (6 bases). The V end lost 4 bases, the J end lost 1 base, and 17 bases lay between the germline ends. This CDR3 has 17 residues. Germline CDR1 reads MGHDK; CDR2 reads SYGVNS. The CDR3 loop is CASSAQGSGFSYNEQFF. CDR3 nucleotide sequence: TGTGCCAGCAGTGCCCAGGGGAGCGGCTTTTCCTACAATGAGCAGTTCTTC.

The chain couples TRBV7-2 to TRBJ2-5, with 10 bases lining up with TRBD2. This CDR3 spans 14 amino acids. Trimming cost V 2 bases and J 3 bases; bases outside gene matches: 0. Germline CDR1 and CDR2: SGHTA and FQGNSA. CDR3 nucleotide sequence: TGTGCCAGCAGCTTAACTAGCGGGGAAGAGACCCAGTACTTC. Residues: CASSLTSGEETQYF.

This chain links TRBV19 with TRBJ1-3, with D tentatively TRBD1 (6 bases). CDR3 size: 14 residues. V lost 7 bases and J lost 0, with 10 bases in between. Germline V CDR1 and CDR2: LNHDA, SQIVND (reference sequence). CDR3 nucleotides: TGTGCCAGTAATCAGGGGATCTCTGGAAACACCATATATTTT. Translation: CASNQGISGNTIYF.

The V gene is TRBV5-1, the J gene TRBJ2-2; the match to TRBD2 covers 10 bases. In germline, CDR1 is SGHRS, CDR2 YFSETQ. V shed 5 bases, J shed 6 bases, and the junction held 7 bases outside the gene matches. The CDR3 extends over 15 amino acids. The CDR3 sequence is CASRPTSGTAGELFF. As DNA, the CDR3 is TGCGCCAGCAGGCCTACTAGCGGGACGGCCGGGGAGCTGTTTTTT.

The genes are TRBV6-1 and TRBJ2-7, with TRBD1 as a possible D gene (6 bases). The CDR3 contains 12 residues. Germline V gene lookup returns CDR1 MNHNS and CDR2 SASEGT. V was shortened by 8 bases and J by 5 bases, with 13 bases between the two germline ends. This CDR3 is CASQIYRDEQYF. CDR3 in DNA: TGTGCCAGCCAGATCTACAGGGACGAGCAGTACTTC.

CDR3 loop: CASSPTSGTYNEQFF. The CDR3 nucleotides read TGTGCCAGCAGCCCGACTAGCGGAACTTACAATGAGCAGTTCTTC. The chain employs TRBV7-8 and TRBJ2-1, with 9 bases identical to TRBD2. This CDR3 comprises 15 residues. Germline trimming cut 5 bases from V and 4 bases from J; bases unmatched to any gene: 6. In germline, CDR1 is SGHVS, CDR2 FQNEAQ.

A single count supports this clone. The chain is built from TRBV2 and TRBJ2-7; a weak D match, TRBD1 (5 bases). Trimming stripped 8 bases from V and 5 bases from J, with 25 bases between. The CDR3 is 16 residues long. Germline loops: CDR1 SNHLY, CDR2 FYNNEI. The CDR3 spells CASDSVLAGNVHEQYF. The CDR3 coding sequence is TGTGCCAGCGATAGTGTGCTGGCAGGGAATGTCCACGAGCAGTACTTC.

The chain is built from TRBV28 and TRBJ2-3; 10 nucleotides match TRBD2. This CDR3 region has 13 residues. Germline CDR1 reads MDHEN; CDR2 reads SYDVKM. V was pared by 8 bases and J by 6 bases, with 5 bases of the junction left unmatched. The CDR3 loop reads CASYLAGADTQYF. CDR3 in DNA: TGTGCCAGCTACCTAGCGGGAGCGGATACGCAGTATTTT.

This clone was counted once. This CDR3 is also generated by other DNA sequences in the sample. The chain carries TRBV7-2 and TRBJ2-7; TRBD1 matches 8 bases. In germline, CDR1 is SGHTA, CDR2 FQGNSA. V was clipped by 6 bases and J by 3 bases; unmatched bases: 7. CDR3 length: 14 amino acids. CDR3 sequence (DNA): TGTGCCAGCAGTTCGAGGACAGGGCTCTACGAGCAGTACTTC. It is translated as CASSSRTGLYEQYF.

This clone showed up just a few times. This sequence joins TRBV5-1 and TRBJ2-4, with 8 bases that match TRBD1. Per germline, CDR1 SGHRS and CDR2 YFSETQ. V lost 0 bases and J lost 6; bases outside the gene matches: 5. The CDR3 contains 15 residues. The CDR3 DNA is TGCGCCAGCAGCTTGGCGCAGGGGGCTCCAAACATTCAGTACTTC. Residues: CASSLAQGAPNIQYF.

The chain is built from TRBV18 and TRBJ2-2; 7 bases map to TRBD2. With 1 base clipped from V and 10 bases from J, the junction kept 6 bases outside the gene matches. The CDR3 has 14 amino acids. Germline V gene lookup returns CDR1 KGHSH and CDR2 LQKENI. The DNA of the CDR3 is TGTGCCAGCTCACCACAGGCCGGGGGGACGGAGCTGTTTTTT. Translation gives CASSPQAGGTELFF.

The chain carries TRBV10-3 and TRBJ2-2; D may be TRBD1 (5 bases). Trimming cost V 1 base and J 7 bases, with 31 bases left between them. This CDR3 has 21 residues. Germline CDR1 is ENHRY and CDR2 is SYGVKD. CDR3 residues: CAISEYPSANRVDSVIGELFF. DNA of the CDR3: TGTGCCATCAGTGAGTACCCTTCCGCGAACCGCGTAGACAGTGTCATCGGGGAGCTGTTTTTT.

The chain recombines TRBV27 with TRBJ2-1, with TRBD2 matching 12 bases. The ends lost 6 bases at V and 9 bases at J; junction bases unmatched: 6. This CDR3 is 14 amino acids long. Germline-derived CDR1 and CDR2 are MNHEY and SMNVEV (reference sequence). The CDR3 DNA reads TGTGCCAGCAGACTCGGACTAGCGGGGTCTGAGCAGTTCTTC. Residues: CASRLGLAGSEQFF.

V usage is TRBV28 and J usage is TRBJ2-2; TRBD1 matches 11 bases. The CDR3 contains 15 residues. V was clipped by 7 bases and J by 7 bases; unmatched bases: 8. The V gene's germline CDR1 is MDHEN and CDR2 SYDVKM. CDR3 in amino acids: CASTLWGTGGGELFF. Here the CDR3 DNA reads TGTGCCAGCACCCTTTGGGGGACAGGGGGCGGGGAGCTGTTTTTT. Combining the CDR3 with reference TRBV28 and TRBJ2-2 gives the whole variable domain DVKVTQSSRYLVKRTGEKVFLECVQDMDHENMFWYRQDPGLGLRLIYFSYDVKMKEKGDIPEGYSVSREKKERFSLILESASTNQTSMYLCASTLWGTGGGELFFGEGSRLTVL.

This sequence joins TRBV28 and TRBJ2-1; D possibly corresponds to TRBD1 (6 bases). Germline CDR1 and CDR2: MDHEN and SYDVKM. This CDR3 contains 17 residues. V lost 2 bases and J 3 bases, leaving 17 bases between the germline ends. The CDR3 here is CASSLPTGGDGYNEQFF. The CDR3 DNA reads as TGTGCCAGCAGTTTACCGACAGGAGGAGATGGCTACAATGAGCAGTTCTTC. The entire variable domain, with the rest obtained from reference TRBV28 and TRBJ2-1, is as follows: DVKVTQSSRYLVKRTGEKVFLECVQDMDHENMFWYRQDPGLGLRLIYFSYDVKMKEKGDIPEGYSVSREKKERFSLILESASTNQTSMYLCASSLPTGGDGYNEQFFGPGTRLTVL.

The chain couples TRBV11-2 to TRBJ2-1; D perhaps matches TRBD1 (6 bases). V was cut by 3 bases and J by 0 bases, with 12 bases left in between. CDR3 length equals 16 residues. Germline V gives CDR1 SGHAT, CDR2 FQNNGV. The CDR3 DNA reads as TGTGCCAGCAGCTTGGGGGTGGGGGCCTCCTACAATGAGCAGTTCTTC. Translating it yields CASSLGVGASYNEQFF.

The J gene is TRBJ2-7, the V gene TRBV5-5, with D unclear. The CDR3 loop spans 12 amino acids. Trimming left V 4 bases short and J 3 bases short, with 8 bases between. CDR1 is SGHKS and CDR2 is YYEKEE in the germline V gene (reference sequence). The CDR3 DNA is TGTGCCAGCAGCCCTTCCCTCTACGAGCAGTACTTC. Residues: CASSPSLYEQYF.

This sequence joins TRBV28 and TRBJ2-7; D is possibly TRBD2 (6 bases). The CDR3 runs 14 residues. The germline CDR1 and CDR2 sequences are MDHEN and SYDVKM. Trimming pared 3 bases from V and 9 bases from J, leaving 18 bases between. CDR3 region: CASSFLEPVEGQYF. In nucleotides, the CDR3 is TGTGCCAGCAGTTTCTTGGAACCAGTGGAGGGGCAGTACTTC.

The gene calls are TRBV5-6 and TRBJ2-5, with 7 bases lining up with TRBD1. The length of the CDR3 is 14 residues. Germline lookup yields CDR1 SGHDT and CDR2 YYEEEE. The V gene end was trimmed by 4 bases and the J gene end by 2 bases; junction bases not matched to a gene: 5. DNA for the CDR3: TGTGCCAGCAGCCCGATGGACAGGCAAGAGACCCAGTACTTC. Amino acid sequence: CASSPMDRQETQYF. Together with reference TRBV5-6 and TRBJ2-5, the CDR3 gives the full variable domain: DAGVTQSPTHLIKTRGQQVTLRCSPKSGHDTVSWYQQALGQGPQFIFQYYEEEERQRGNFPDRFSGHQFPNYSSELNVNALLLGDSALYLCASSPMDRQETQYFGPGTRLLVL.

The chain links TRBV28 to TRBJ2-6; D possibly corresponds to TRBD2 (7 bases). Germline V CDR1 and CDR2: MDHEN, SYDVKM. With 5 bases removed from V and 0 bases from J, the gap between germline ends came to 14 bases. This CDR3 has 17 residues. The CDR3 nucleotides are TGTGCCAGCAGTGACCCACGGGGGGCCTCTGGGGCCAACGTCCTGACTTTC. This codes for CASSDPRGASGANVLTF.

The rearrangement joins TRBV6-6 to TRBJ2-5; 10 bases agree with TRBD2. The CDR3 is 14 amino acids. V shed 7 bases and J 2 bases; nucleotides not matched to a gene: 4. Germline CDR1 reads MNHNY; CDR2 reads SVGAGI (reference sequence). The CDR3 nucleotides are TGTGCCAGCATGGGGACTAGCGCACAAGAGACCCAGTACTTC. Translated, it gives CASMGTSAQETQYF.